This T cell receptor (beta chain) was identified during a study of radiation and T cells in renal cell carcinoma. Looking at the study overall: Nephrectomy followed 15 Gy stereotactic body radiation by 4 weeks.

Regarding time point: baseline pretreatment blood. Treatment: 15 Gy SBRT to primary tumor, nephrectomy 4 weeks later. Clear cell pathology was present in this patient's renal cell carcinoma. Data came from immunoSEQ multiplex PCR; TCRdb stores just in-frame clones and leaves some out. The sample gives 150,000 or so clones, around four fifths of which show up once; roughly 23% is in the top ten. Study-level results: No pretreatment tumor biopsies were available for baseline clonotypes. Top tumor clonotypes rose in blood 2 weeks post-radiation, then contracted.

As for this clone: What it recognizes is unknown.

Sequenced material: blood, taken from a patient whose treatment included radiotherapy and nephrectomy. The source of this sequence is a woman between 50 and 59 years old with renal cell carcinoma.

As DNA, the CDR3 is TGTGCCAGCACGCCTCTAAACAATGAGCAGTTCTTC. It codes for CASTPLNNEQFF. V gene TRBV5-8 combines with J gene TRBJ2-1; D not certain. This CDR3 contains 12 residues. The ends were cut back, 6 bases at V and 5 bases at J, with 9 bases in the middle. The germline CDR1 and CDR2 sequences are SGHTS and YDEGEE.